A selection of T cell receptor beta chains follows, all from one sample in a study of T-cell reconstitution after alpha-beta-depleted transplantation in children. Each CDR3 protein is one row after TCRdb ran MiXCR on the PCR reads. The sample has 120,000 or so distinct CDR3 sequences; roughly 23% are singletons. The sequencing used PBMCs, mostly from graft donor cells, collected 180 days after TCRalphabeta/CD19-depleted stem cell transplant. Receptor source: a male patient between 2 and 9 years old who had a stem cell transplant for chronic granulomatous disease, so the T cells may come from the graft donor. Each CDR3 is given with its conserved first and last residue. A D gene is named only where the DNA matches it firmly. Only some rows state a clone size, as once, few, many or a class for expanded clones.

cdr3_nt cdr3_aa v_call clone_size d_call j_call
TGCAGCGTTCTTCAGGGTCGGGATACGCAGTATTTT CSVLQGRDTQYF TRBV29-1 few NA TRBJ2-3
TGCGCCAGCAGCACTGGACAGGGCGCTCAGCCCCAGCATTTT CASSTGQGAQPQHF TRBV5-1 NA TRBD1 TRBJ1-5
TGCAGCGTAGAGACAGCCTACGAGCAGTACTTC CSVETAYEQYF TRBV29-1 many NA TRBJ2-7
TGTGCCAGCAGTTTGTCCCGGACCTGGACTGAAGCTTTCTTT CASSLSRTWTEAFF TRBV12-3/TRBV12-4 NA NA TRBJ1-1
TGTGCCAGCAGCTTAGGGACACACAATCAGCCCCAGCATTTT CASSLGTHNQPQHF TRBV7-2 many NA TRBJ1-5
TGTGCCAGCAGCTCCACGCTAAGCGGGAGTAGCACAGATACGCAGTATTTT CASSSTLSGSSTDTQYF TRBV7-3 NA TRBD2 TRBJ2-3
TGTGCCAGCAGTTTTTTTCGGGAGCGGCCCTACAATGAGCAGTTCTTC CASSFFRERPYNEQFF TRBV6-5 few NA TRBJ2-1
TGTGCCAGCAGTCCGACTGGGACTGTCTACGAGCAGTACTTC CASSPTGTVYEQYF TRBV6-2/TRBV6-3 many NA TRBJ2-7
TGTGCCAGCAGCCCGGGACCTGGTCGGTACACCGGGGAGCTGTTTTTT CASSPGPGRYTGELFF TRBV7-6 NA NA TRBJ2-2
TGCAGTGCTAGTCCATCCTACGAGCAGTACTTC CSASPSYEQYF TRBV20-1 few NA TRBJ2-7
TGCAGCGTTGACGCCTTTCGGGGGGGCACTGAAGCTTTCTTT CSVDAFRGGTEAFF TRBV29-1 few NA TRBJ1-1
TGTGCCAGCAGCTTGGGGGTCCGAAGCACCATATATTTT CASSLGVRSTIYF TRBV5-5 few NA TRBJ1-3
TGCGCCAGCAGCCCGGACCCATATAGCAATCAGCCCCAGCATTTT CASSPDPYSNQPQHF TRBV5-1 many NA TRBJ1-5
TGTGCCAGCAGCTCTCCACGACAGGGCGGGAGGTTATACGAGCAGTACTTC CASSSPRQGGRLYEQYF TRBV7-9 many NA TRBJ2-7
TGTGCCAGCAGGCTTTTTGGCGGTTTCTACGAGCAGTACTTC CASRLFGGFYEQYF TRBV27 NA NA TRBJ2-7
TGTGCCAGCAACCTTGGGAGGGAAAGCACAGATACGCAGTATTTT CASNLGRESTDTQYF TRBV9 NA TRBD2 TRBJ2-3
TGCAGCGTTGAAGGCGGGGAGGAAAAACTGTTTTTT CSVEGGEEKLFF TRBV29-1 few NA TRBJ1-4
TGTGCCAGCAGCGGGGGTGAAAAACTGTTTTTT CASSGGEKLFF TRBV3-1 NA NA TRBJ1-4
TGTGCCACCAGCATTCGTATGTTCGAAAAACTGTTTTTT CATSIRMFEKLFF TRBV15 NA NA TRBJ1-4
TGTGCCAGTAGTACAGGGGGTCAGCCCCAGCATTTT CASSTGGQPQHF TRBV19 many TRBD1 TRBJ1-5
TGTGCCACCAGTGATTCCCGGTACAATGAGCAGTTCTTC CATSDSRYNEQFF TRBV24-1 NA NA TRBJ2-1
TGTGCCAGCACCCAGGGGGCTAGCGGGAGTACAGATACGCAGTATTTT CASTQGASGSTDTQYF TRBV5-5 NA TRBD2 TRBJ2-3
TGTGCCAGCAGCTTGCAGGGGACGACTTCACCCCTCCACTTT CASSLQGTTSPLHF TRBV5-6 many NA TRBJ1-6
TGCAGTGCTAGAGATCTGGAACTAGCGGGAGCAGAGACCCAGTACTTC CSARDLELAGAETQYF TRBV20-1 many TRBD2 TRBJ2-5
TGCAGCGTAAGGGGCCGCGAAGGGGGTACCGGGGAGCTGTTTTTT CSVRGREGGTGELFF TRBV29-1 NA NA TRBJ2-2
TGTGCCAGCAGACGGACAGGGGGCACAGATACGCAGTATTTT CASRRTGGTDTQYF TRBV7-2 few TRBD1 TRBJ2-3
TGCGCCAGCAGCTTGAAGGAGGGAGAGACCCAGTACTTC CASSLKEGETQYF TRBV5-1 many NA TRBJ2-5
TGTGCCAGCAGCTTGAGCTCAGGGCAGAAACGGCTGTTTTTT CASSLSSGQKRLFF TRBV5-5 NA NA TRBJ1-4
TGTGCCAGCCAACAGGGGCTCTATGGCTACACCTTC CASQQGLYGYTF TRBV6-2/TRBV6-3 NA TRBD1 TRBJ1-2
TGTGCCTCTCCCCCGGCGGGAGGGCCTCTAGGCAATGAGCAGTTCTTC CASPPAGGPLGNEQFF TRBV30 many TRBD2 TRBJ2-1
TGCGCCAGCGGACACGGGACAGTCAACGAGCAGTACTTC CASGHGTVNEQYF TRBV5-1 NA TRBD1 TRBJ2-7
TGTGCCAGCAGCCTCTTTAGCGGAGGGGGTCGCGAGCAGTACTTC CASSLFSGGGREQYF TRBV3-1 many NA TRBJ2-7
TGTGCCAGCAGCGTAGAGCACAACTCCTACGAGCAGTACTTC CASSVEHNSYEQYF TRBV9 many NA TRBJ2-7
TGTGCCAGCAGTCCTAGTGGGGCCACCTACGAGCAGTACTTC CASSPSGATYEQYF TRBV12-3/TRBV12-4 few NA TRBJ2-7
TGCAGTGCTAGAGATGCCCAACTAGCGGGGGCCCCGGACCAAGAGACCCAGTACTTC CSARDAQLAGAPDQETQYF TRBV20-1 few TRBD2 TRBJ2-5
TGTGCCAGCAGCTTGTATCGGGGGGCCACAGATACGCAGTATTTT CASSLYRGATDTQYF TRBV5-5 NA NA TRBJ2-3
TGTGCCAGCAGTTTAAGCGTGGCGGTCTCCTACGAGCAGTACTTC CASSLSVAVSYEQYF TRBV12-3/TRBV12-4 few NA TRBJ2-7
TGCAGTGCTAGAGATCGGGGACAGGGTGGAACTGAAGCTTTCTTT CSARDRGQGGTEAFF TRBV20-1 few TRBD1 TRBJ1-1
TGTGCCAGCAGCCATAAGGATACGCAGTATTTT CASSHKDTQYF TRBV12-3/TRBV12-4 many NA TRBJ2-3
TGTGCCAGCAGCTTAGTCCCATCGGGAACCGGGGAGCTGTTTTTT CASSLVPSGTGELFF TRBV5-6 NA NA TRBJ2-2
TGTGCCAGCAGCCAGTGGATCCCCTACAATGAGCAGTTCTTC CASSQWIPYNEQFF TRBV7-8 many NA TRBJ2-1